The subject of this entry is one T cell receptor beta chain. The source of the sample is a study of T-cell reconstitution after alpha-beta-depleted transplantation in children. This sample's TCRbeta library carried unique molecular identifier barcodes. TCRdb reprocessed the PCR reads with MiXCR, giving one entry per CDR3 protein. The repertoire includes 400,000 to 500,000 distinct CDR3 sequences, under 13% of them detected once, and roughly 5% sits in the top ten. Between the trimmed V and J ends, which lost 7 bases and 3 bases, there was a span of 12 bases. The CDR3 contains 12 residues. CDR1 SQVTM and CDR2 ANQGSEA come from the germline V gene.

The sample in question was PBMCs from the stem cell graft donor, obtained from the stem cell graft. This chain links TRBV29-1 with TRBJ1-1; tentative D call: TRBD1 (6 bases). The source is a human donor who donated a stem cell graft to a child with acute myeloid leukemia. CDR3 protein: CSAGGVDTEAFF. CDR3 sequence (DNA): TGCAGCGCTGGGGGCGTAGACACTGAAGCTTTCTTT.